This T cell receptor (beta chain) was profiled in a study of CD8 T cells in Susac syndrome. This clonotype appeared once. Germline CDR1 reads SEHNR; CDR2 reads FQNEAQ (reference sequence). The CDR3 extends over 13 amino acids. V lost 4 bases to trimming and J lost 4 bases, with 11 bases between them. In blood CD8+ and CD4+ T cells, TCR beta underwent sequencing. RNA totalling roughly 0.45 to 1 ug underwent reverse transcription with random hexamers. Amplification of TCR beta CDR3 by immunoSEQ multiplex PCR spanned 54 Vbeta and 13 Jbeta. TCRdb reprocessed the immunoSEQ multiplex PCR reads with MiXCR, giving one entry per CDR3 protein. The sample holds 73,000 or so distinct CDR3 sequences, less than 95% seen once.

V gene TRBV7-9 combines with J gene TRBJ2-7; D call uncertain. The sequenced sample consisted of CD8+ T cells from PBMCs. The clonotype originates from a human donor with multiple sclerosis. CDR3 DNA sequence: TGTGCCAGCAGCTCGGGTGGGGTGTACGAGCAGTACTTC. It yields the protein CASSSGGVYEQYF.